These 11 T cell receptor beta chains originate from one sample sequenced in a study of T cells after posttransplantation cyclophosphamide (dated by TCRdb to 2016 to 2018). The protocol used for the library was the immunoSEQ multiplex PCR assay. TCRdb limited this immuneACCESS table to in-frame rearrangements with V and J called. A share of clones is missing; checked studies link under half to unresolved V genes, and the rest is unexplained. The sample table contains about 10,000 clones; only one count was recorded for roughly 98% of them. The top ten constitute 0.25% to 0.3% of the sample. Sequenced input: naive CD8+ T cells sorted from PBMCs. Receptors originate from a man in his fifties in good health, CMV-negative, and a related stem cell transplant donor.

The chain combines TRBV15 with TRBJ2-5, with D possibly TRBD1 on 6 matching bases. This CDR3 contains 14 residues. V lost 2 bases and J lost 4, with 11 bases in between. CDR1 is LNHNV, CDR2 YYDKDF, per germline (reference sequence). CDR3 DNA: TGTGCCACCAGCAGACTACAGGGTGGAGAGACCCAGTACTTC. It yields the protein CATSRLQGGETQYF.

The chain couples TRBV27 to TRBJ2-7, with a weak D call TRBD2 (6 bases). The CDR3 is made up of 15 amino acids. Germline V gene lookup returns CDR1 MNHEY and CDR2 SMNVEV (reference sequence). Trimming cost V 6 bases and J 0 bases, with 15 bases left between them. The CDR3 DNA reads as TGTGCCAGCAGCCTAAGCGGGCAAAGCTCCTACGAGCAGTACTTC. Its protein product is CASSLSGQSSYEQYF.

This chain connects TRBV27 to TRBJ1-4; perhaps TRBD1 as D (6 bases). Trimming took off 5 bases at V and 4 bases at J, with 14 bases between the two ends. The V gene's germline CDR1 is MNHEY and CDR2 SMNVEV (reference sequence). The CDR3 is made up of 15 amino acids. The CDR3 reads CASSPLGGDNEKLFF. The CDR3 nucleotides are TGTGCCAGCAGTCCGTTAGGGGGAGATAATGAAAAACTGTTTTTT. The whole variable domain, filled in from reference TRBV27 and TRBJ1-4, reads EAQVTQNPRYLITVTGKKLTVTCSQNMNHEYMSWYRQDPGLGLRQIYYSMNVEVTDKGDVPEGYKVSRKEKRNFPLILESPSPNQTSLYFCASSPLGGDNEKLFFGSGTQLSVL.

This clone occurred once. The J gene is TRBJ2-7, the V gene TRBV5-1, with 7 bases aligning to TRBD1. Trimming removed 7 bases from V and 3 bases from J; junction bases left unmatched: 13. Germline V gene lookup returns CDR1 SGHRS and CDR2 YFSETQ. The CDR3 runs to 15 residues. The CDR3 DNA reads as TGCGCCAGCCGCAATACTCCGGGACAGAACTACGAGCAGTACTTC. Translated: CASRNTPGQNYEQYF.

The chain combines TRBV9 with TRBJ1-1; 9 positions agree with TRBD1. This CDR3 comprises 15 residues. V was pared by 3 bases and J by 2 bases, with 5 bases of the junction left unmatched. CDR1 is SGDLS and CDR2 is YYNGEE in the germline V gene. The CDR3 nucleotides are TGTGCCAGCAGCGGCACAGGGGGCATAAACACTGAAGCTTTCTTT. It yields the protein CASSGTGGINTEAFF.

The CDR3, as DNA: TGTGCCAGTAGTACCCTTGGCGGGGATGACAATGAGCAGTTCTTC. Translating gives CASSTLGGDDNEQFF. The V gene is TRBV19, the J gene TRBJ2-1, with D possibly being TRBD2 (6 bases). The V and J ends lost 4 bases and 5 bases respectively, with 15 bases between them. The CDR3 consists of 15 residues. Germline lookup yields CDR1 LNHDA and CDR2 SQIVND (reference sequence).

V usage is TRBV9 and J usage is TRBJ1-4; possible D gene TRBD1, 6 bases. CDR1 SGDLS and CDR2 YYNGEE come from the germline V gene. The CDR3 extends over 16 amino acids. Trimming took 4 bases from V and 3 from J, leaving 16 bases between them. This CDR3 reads CASSPQPGQPNEKLFF. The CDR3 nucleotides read TGTGCCAGCAGCCCGCAACCGGGACAACCTAATGAAAAACTGTTTTTT.

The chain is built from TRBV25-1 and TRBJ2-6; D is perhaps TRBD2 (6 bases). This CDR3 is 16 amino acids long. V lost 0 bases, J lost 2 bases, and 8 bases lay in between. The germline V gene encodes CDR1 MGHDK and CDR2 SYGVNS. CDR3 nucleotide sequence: TGTGCCAGCAGTGAATATCCGGGGGCTGGGGCCAACGTCCTGACTTTC. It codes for CASSEYPGAGANVLTF.

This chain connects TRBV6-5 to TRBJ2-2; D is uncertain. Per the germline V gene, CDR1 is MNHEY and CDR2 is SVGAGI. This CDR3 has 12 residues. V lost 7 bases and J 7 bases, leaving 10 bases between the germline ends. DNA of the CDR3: TGTGCCAGCATTGGGTCGGGCGGGGAGCTGTTTTTT. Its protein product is CASIGSGGELFF.

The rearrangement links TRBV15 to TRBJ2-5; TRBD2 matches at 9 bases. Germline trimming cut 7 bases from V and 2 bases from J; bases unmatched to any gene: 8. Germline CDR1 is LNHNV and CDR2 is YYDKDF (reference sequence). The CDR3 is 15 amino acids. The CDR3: CATTSRAGGQETQYF. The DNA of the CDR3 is TGTGCCACCACCTCACGCGCGGGGGGGCAAGAGACCCAGTACTTC.

CDR3 residues: CASGGGERETQYF. The CDR3 DNA reads TGTGCCAGCGGCGGGGGGGAACGAGAGACCCAGTACTTC. The rearrangement uses TRBV9 and TRBJ2-5; TRBD2 agrees at 9 bases. The CDR3 is made up of 13 amino acids. Germline lookup yields CDR1 SGDLS and CDR2 YYNGEE. Trimming removed 7 bases from V and 4 bases from J; junction bases left unmatched: 5.